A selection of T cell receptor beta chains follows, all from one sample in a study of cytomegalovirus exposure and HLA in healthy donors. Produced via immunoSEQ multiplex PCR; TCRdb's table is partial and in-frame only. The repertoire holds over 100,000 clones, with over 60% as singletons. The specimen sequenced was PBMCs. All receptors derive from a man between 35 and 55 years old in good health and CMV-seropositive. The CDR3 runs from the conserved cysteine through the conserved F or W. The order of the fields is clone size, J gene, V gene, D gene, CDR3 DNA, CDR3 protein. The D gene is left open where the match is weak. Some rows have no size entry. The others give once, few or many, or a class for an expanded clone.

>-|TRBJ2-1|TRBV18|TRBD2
TGTGCCAGCTCACTCCGGACTAGCGGGGGGGCCGGTGAGCAGTTCTTC
CASSLRTSGGAGEQFF
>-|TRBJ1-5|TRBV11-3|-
TGTGCCAGCAGCTTAAGGGATCCGGCCAGGGGAGGGCAGCCCCAGCATTTT
CASSLRDPARGGQPQHF
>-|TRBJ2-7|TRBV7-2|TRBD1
TGTGCCAGCAGCCCCCAGGACAGGGGAGTGACCTACGAGCAGTACTTC
CASSPQDRGVTYEQYF
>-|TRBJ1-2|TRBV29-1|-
TGCAGCGTTGAAGTAGGGGGCTATGGCTACACCTTC
CSVEVGGYGYTF
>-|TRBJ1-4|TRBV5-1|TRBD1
TGCGCCAGCAGCGGGGACAGTTCGATTGATGATGAAAAACTGTTTTTT
CASSGDSSIDDEKLFF
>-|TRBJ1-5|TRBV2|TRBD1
TGTGCCAGCAGTGATGTGGGACAGAGGCCCCAGCATTTT
CASSDVGQRPQHF
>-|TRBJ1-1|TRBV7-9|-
TGTGCCAGCATCCTCGGGGGTTCAAACACTGAAGCTTTCTTT
CASILGGSNTEAFF
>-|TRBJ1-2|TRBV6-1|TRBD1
TGTGCCAGCAGTGAAACAGGGGGCGGCTACTATGGCTACACCTTC
CASSETGGGYYGYTF
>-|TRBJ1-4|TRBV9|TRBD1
TGTGCCAGCAGCGGACAGGGATCTCCAACTAATGAAAAACTGTTTTTT
CASSGQGSPTNEKLFF
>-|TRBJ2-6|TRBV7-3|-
TGTGCCAGCAGCCCCCGCCTTGGAGGGGGCTATGGGGCCAACGTCCTGACTTTC
CASSPRLGGGYGANVLTF
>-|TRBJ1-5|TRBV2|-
TGTGCCAGCAAGCTGGAGGGGATACAGCCCCAGCATTTT
CASKLEGIQPQHF
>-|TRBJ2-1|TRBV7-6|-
TGTGCCAGCAGCTTTCAGAATGAGCAGTTCTTC
CASSFQNEQFF
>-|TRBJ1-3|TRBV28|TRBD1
TGTGCCAGCAGTTTAGGGGGACAGGGGAACACCATATATTTT
CASSLGGQGNTIYF
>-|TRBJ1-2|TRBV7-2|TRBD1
TGTGCCAGCAGCTTATTCTCGGGACAGGCCCCCTCCTTC
CASSLFSGQAPSF
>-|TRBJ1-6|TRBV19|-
TGTGCCACCACTCGGAGCTCCTATAATTCACCCCTCCACTTT
CATTRSSYNSPLHF
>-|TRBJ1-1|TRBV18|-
TGTGCCAGCTCAGCCAACAGGGAGCGCACTGAAGCTTTCTTT
CASSANRERTEAFF
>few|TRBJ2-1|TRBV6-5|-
TGTGCCACCGGGGAGGGGGGGCCTTCCCGTGAGCAGTTCTTC
CATGEGGPSREQFF
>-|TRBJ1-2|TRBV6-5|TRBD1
TGTGCCAGCGCTCGGGACAGGGCCGACTATGGCTACACCTTC
CASARDRADYGYTF
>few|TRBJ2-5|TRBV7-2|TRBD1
TGTGCCAGCAGCTTAGTTTCTGGACAGGGGGGAGAGACCCAGTACTTC
CASSLVSGQGGETQYF
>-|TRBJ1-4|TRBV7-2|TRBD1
TGTGCCAGCAGCCCAGGGGACAGAGTGAATGAAAAACTGTTTTTT
CASSPGDRVNEKLFF
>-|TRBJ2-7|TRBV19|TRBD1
TGTGCCAGTAGTCTAAGGGGGCGAAACTACGAGCAGTACTTC
CASSLRGRNYEQYF
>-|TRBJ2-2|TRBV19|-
TGTGCCAGTAGTATTCTCGGGGTCCCCGGGGAGCTGTTTTTT
CASSILGVPGELFF
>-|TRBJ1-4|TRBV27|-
TGTGCCAGCAGTTTAGACAGCCGGGTTGAAAAACTGTTTTTT
CASSLDSRVEKLFF
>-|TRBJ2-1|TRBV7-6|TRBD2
TGTGCCAGCAGTTATAGCAGCGGGGGGGCCCTCAATGAGCAGTTCTTC
CASSYSSGGALNEQFF
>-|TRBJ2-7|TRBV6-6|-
TGTGCCAGCAGTTACGCGCCGGGGGTGGGTTACGAGCAGTACTTC
CASSYAPGVGYEQYF
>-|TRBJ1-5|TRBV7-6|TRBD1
TGTGCCAGCAGCGCAGACAGGGACAATCAGCCCCAGCATTTT
CASSADRDNQPQHF
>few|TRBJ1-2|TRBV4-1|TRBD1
TGCGCCAGCAACACGGGTTGGACAGGGGCGCTTTATGGCTACACCTTC
CASNTGWTGALYGYTF
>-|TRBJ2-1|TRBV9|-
TGTGCCAGCAGCGTGGACAGTCGTTACAATGAGCAGTTCTTC
CASSVDSRYNEQFF
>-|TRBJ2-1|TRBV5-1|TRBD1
TGCGCCAGCAAAGTCGGGACAGGGGGAGCCTGGGACAATGAGCAGTTCTTC
CASKVGTGGAWDNEQFF
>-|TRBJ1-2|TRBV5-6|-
TGTGCCAGCAGCGGGTGGGCGAGCTATGGCTACACCTTC
CASSGWASYGYTF
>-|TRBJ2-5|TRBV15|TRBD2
TGTGCCACCAGCAGAGACCCGGGACTAGCGGAAGAGACCCAGTACTTC
CATSRDPGLAEETQYF
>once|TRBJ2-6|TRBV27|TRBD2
TGTGCCAGCAGTCCCCGGGAGGGATTTGTCCCTGGGGCCAACGTCCTGACTTTC
CASSPREGFVPGANVLTF
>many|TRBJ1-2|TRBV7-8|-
TGTGCCAGCAGCTTAGGGGCCAGTCCTAACTATGGCTACACCTTC
CASSLGASPNYGYTF
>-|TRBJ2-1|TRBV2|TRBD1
TGTGCCAGCGACAGGGGGAGCTCCTACAATGAGCAGTTCTTC
CASDRGSSYNEQFF
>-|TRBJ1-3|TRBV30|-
TGTGCCTGGGTTCCCCGACAGACGACTGGAAACACCATATATTTT
CAWVPRQTTGNTIYF
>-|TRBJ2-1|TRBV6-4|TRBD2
TGTGCCAGCAGTGAAGCGGGGGGGTCCTACAATGAGCAGTTCTTC
CASSEAGGSYNEQFF
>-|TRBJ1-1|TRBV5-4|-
TGTGCCAGCAGCTTGGTCGGTAGAGGGGGCACTGAAGCTTTCTTT
CASSLVGRGGTEAFF
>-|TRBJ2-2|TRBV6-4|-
TGTGCCAGCAGTGATTTCCATAGCGCCGGGGAGCTGTTTTTT
CASSDFHSAGELFF
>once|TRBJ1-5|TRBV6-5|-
TGTGCCAGCAGCCCTCAACAGGGAAGGAAGCCCCAGCATTTT
CASSPQQGRKPQHF
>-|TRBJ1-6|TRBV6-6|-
TGTGCCAGCAGTTACTCGAGACAGAATAATTCACCCCTCCACTTT
CASSYSRQNNSPLHF
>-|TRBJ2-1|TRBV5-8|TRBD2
TGTGCCAGCAGCTACCTAGCGGGGTCTAAGCTAATCGCCTACAATGAGCAGTTCTTC
CASSYLAGSKLIAYNEQFF
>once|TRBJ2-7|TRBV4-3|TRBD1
TGCGCCAGCAGCCAGGAGGGGGGACAGGGGCTCCACGAGCAGTACTTC
CASSQEGGQGLHEQYF
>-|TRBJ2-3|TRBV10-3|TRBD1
TGTGCCATCAGTGACCCCGAGGACAGGGGTCGAGATACGCAGTATTTT
CAISDPEDRGRDTQYF
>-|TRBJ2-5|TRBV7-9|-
TGTTCCAGCAGCTATACCGACCCCTTGTCAGGCGAGACCCAGTACTTC
CSSSYTDPLSGETQYF
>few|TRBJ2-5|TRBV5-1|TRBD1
TGCGCCAGCAGCCGCGGACAGGCAGAGACCCAGTACTTC
CASSRGQAETQYF
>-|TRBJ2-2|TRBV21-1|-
TGTGCCAGGACACCAAGACAGGCGGCCCGGGGCACCGGGGAGCTGTTTTTT
CARTPRQAARGTGELFF
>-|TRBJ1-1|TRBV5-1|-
TGCGCCAGCAGCTTTAACCCCCCTCTAAACACTGAAGCTTTCTTT
CASSFNPPLNTEAFF
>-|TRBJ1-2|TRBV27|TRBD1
TGTGCCAGCAGTTTATCCCGCCAGACAGGGGATGGCTACACCTTC
CASSLSRQTGDGYTF
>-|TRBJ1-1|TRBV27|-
TGTGCCAGCAGTTTAGTAGGGGTAAATGGGAACACTGAAGCTTTCTTT
CASSLVGVNGNTEAFF
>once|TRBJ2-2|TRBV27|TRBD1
TGTGCCAGCAGTTTCGGGACAGTCAACACCGGGGAGCTGTTTTTT
CASSFGTVNTGELFF
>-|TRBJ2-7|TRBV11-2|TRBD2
TGTGCCAGCAGCCAAAGCGGGGTCTCCTACGAGCAGTACTTC
CASSQSGVSYEQYF
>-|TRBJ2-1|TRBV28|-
TGTGCCAGCACCCTGGGAGGGGGGGCGAGCAATGAGCAGTTCTTC
CASTLGGGASNEQFF
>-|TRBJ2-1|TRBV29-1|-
TGCAGCGTTCGCGAGGGGGGGCAAGGGGATAGTGAGCAGTTCTTC
CSVREGGQGDSEQFF